This paragraph reports one T cell receptor beta chain. The data belong to a study of T cell changes during pregnancy in multiple sclerosis. Some clones are missing from TCRdb's copy, which holds only in-frame ones; the method was immunoSEQ multiplex PCR. This table holds some 41,000 clones, just over 90% found once. Losses at the gene ends were 2 bases for V and 2 bases for J; bases not matched to a gene: 3. Germline-derived CDR1 and CDR2 are SGHRS and YFSETQ. This CDR3 is built from 15 residues. This receptor was identified in a female donor with multiple sclerosis, enrolled in a pregnancy study. V gene TRBV5-1 combines with J gene TRBJ2-3; 9 nucleotides agree with TRBD2. Sequenced material: PBMCs (not recorded whether the cells were cultured). CDR3 bases: TGCGCCAGCAGCTTACTAGCGGGTTCCACAGATACGCAGTATTTT. Translated: CASSLLAGSTDTQYF.